This entry is about one T cell receptor beta chain. Sequencing was performed with immunoSEQ multiplex PCR; in TCRdb, only in-frame clones are kept and a portion is missing. The sample has about 270,000 clones, more than 65% seen once. The sample comes from a study of blood T cell repertoires in COVID-19. The CDR3 runs to 12 residues. V gave up 8 bases and J gave up 7 bases, with 15 bases separating them. The germline V gene encodes CDR1 ENHRY and CDR2 SYGVKD. The sample taken for sequencing was peripheral blood. The genes are TRBV10-3 and TRBJ2-7; D is possibly TRBD2 (6 bases). This clonotype originated in a woman younger than 35 with acute or convalescent COVID-19. The CDR3 reads CAIWGLAGEQYF. DNA for the CDR3: TGTGCCATCTGGGGTCTTGCGGGAGAGCAGTACTTC.